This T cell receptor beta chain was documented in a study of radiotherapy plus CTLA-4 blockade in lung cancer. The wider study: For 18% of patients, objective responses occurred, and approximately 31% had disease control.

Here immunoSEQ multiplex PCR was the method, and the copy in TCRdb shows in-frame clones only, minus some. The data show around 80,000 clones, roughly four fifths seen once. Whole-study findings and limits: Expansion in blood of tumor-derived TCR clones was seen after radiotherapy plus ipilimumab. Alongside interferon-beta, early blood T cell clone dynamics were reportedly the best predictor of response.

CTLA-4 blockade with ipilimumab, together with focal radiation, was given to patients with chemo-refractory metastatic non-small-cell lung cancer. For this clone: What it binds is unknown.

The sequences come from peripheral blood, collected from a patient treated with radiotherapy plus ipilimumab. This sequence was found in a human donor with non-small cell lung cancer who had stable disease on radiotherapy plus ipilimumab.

The CDR3 protein is CASSGREAGGQETQYF. The CDR3 DNA sequence: TGCGCCAGCAGCGGTCGGGAAGCGGGGGGCCAGGAGACCCAGTACTTC. This chain uses TRBV5-1 with TRBJ2-5; 9 nucleotides line up with TRBD2. The CDR3 sequence is 16 residues long. Trimming removed 4 bases from V and 5 bases from J; junction bases left unmatched: 12. Per germline, CDR1 SGHRS and CDR2 YFSETQ.